This TCR beta chain was identified during a study of cytomegalovirus exposure and HLA in healthy donors. Study as a whole: A later analysis reported the same platform for the 120 validation repertoires and the 666 first-cohort repertoires.

The V and J ends lost 6 bases and 8 bases, in that order; junction bases with no gene match: 11. This CDR3 comprises 15 residues. Per germline, CDR1 MNHGY and CDR2 SAAAGT. This clone has more than one count but fewer than ten. Generated by immunoSEQ multiplex PCR, the TCRdb table keeps only in-frame clones and is missing some. Of 250,000 to 400,000 clones in the sample, 88% are singletons; the top ten hold around 0.96%. The receptor was isolated from a man aged 30-40 years in good health and CMV-seronegative. The sequenced sample consisted of PBMCs. V is TRBV6-8 and J is TRBJ1-4, with 8 bases matching TRBD1. CDR3 bases: TGTGCCAGCAGACCCCGGACAGGGACGTCGGAAAAACTGTTTTTT. Amino acid sequence: CASRPRTGTSEKLFF.